The clone carrying this TCR beta chain was seen repeatedly, ten times or more. Antigen: not known. CDR3 length equals 12 residues. Trimming removed 4 bases at V and 6 bases at J, with 7 bases between. In germline, CDR1 is PRHDT, CDR2 FYEKMQ (reference sequence). The entry originates in a study of CD8 T cells in ankylosing spondylitis. A single record per CDR3 protein comes from TCRdb applying MiXCR to the 5' RACE reads. The sample carries about 190,000 distinct CDR3 sequences, 10% to 15% recorded once. Study results and limitations: CD8+ cells made up the disease-linked clones, which were relatively rare in peripheral blood. Prior work had noted some motif variants in reactive arthritis blood and synovial fluid.

The sequencing input was blood, either unsorted or a sorted T cell fraction (not recorded which). The rearrangement links TRBV13 to TRBJ1-3, with D possibly TRBD1 on 5 matching bases. The receptor was isolated from a female donor with ankylosing spondylitis or in good health (not recorded which). CDR3 nucleotides: TGTGCCAGCAGCTCTGGGGCAAACACCATATATTTT. It yields the protein CASSSGANTIYF.